The 25 T cell receptor beta chains in this list originate from one sample, sequenced in a study of T cell repertoires in aging, cancer and after chemotherapy (dated 2019 in TCRdb). Sequencing was performed on an Illumina MiSeq. Rearranged TRB sequences spanning V, D and J segments were amplified in a multiplex touch-down PCR with a mixed TRB-A/B primer pool. In-frame beta chains were kept once TCRdb had trimmed the public reads at Q25 with fastp and called clones with MiXCR. Rows are combined by CDR3 protein, so each entry shows the most common genes and DNA. The sample includes about 10,000 distinct CDR3 sequences, with roughly a quarter observed a single time. Of the sample, under 2% falls within the top ten clones. TCR beta rearrangements were amplified from genomic DNA extracted from peripheral blood rather than from sorted cells or RNA. The sequenced sample consisted of blood. These receptors originate from a human donor in good health.

J is TRBJ2-3 and V is TRBV30; D call uncertain. This CDR3 spans 12 amino acids. The germline V gene has CDR1 GTSNPN and CDR2 SVGIG (reference sequence). The V and J ends lost 5 bases and 0 bases respectively, with 6 bases between them. For the CDR3, the DNA is TGTGCCTGGTCTCATAGCACAGATACGCAGTATTTT. It encodes CAWSHSTDTQYF.

The J gene is TRBJ2-2, the V gene TRBV18; D unclear. CDR1 and CDR2 from the germline V gene are KGHSH and LQKENI. This CDR3 is built from 19 residues. Trimming took 3 bases from V and 1 from J, leaving 21 bases between them. CDR3 in amino acids: CASSPPVPTRAQNTGELFF. The CDR3 DNA reads as TGTGCCAGCTCACCCCCAGTCCCCACCCGAGCACAGAACACCGGGGAGCTGTTTTTT.

This clonotype was counted only a few times. V and J are TRBV12-3 or TRBV12-4 and TRBJ2-7; tentatively, D is TRBD1 or TRBD2 (5 bases each). The V end was cut by 4 bases, the J end by 3 bases, with 16 bases between. The CDR3 runs 15 residues. DNA of the CDR3: TGTGCCAGCAGTTCAACCTCCGGGGCAGTCTACGAGCAGTACTTC. Translation gives CASSSTSGAVYEQYF.

In this sample, this clonotype is medium-sized. The chain carries TRBV6-5 and TRBJ1-2, with TRBD1 matching 8 bases. CDR3 length: 17 amino acids. V trimming: 10 bases; J trimming: 4 bases; junction bases outside the gene matches: 20. Germline V gene sequence: CDR1 MNHEY, CDR2 SVGAGI. CDR3: CAISRGVAGGAGYGYTF. The CDR3 DNA is TGTGCCATCAGCCGAGGCGTCGCAGGGGGCGCGGGCTATGGCTACACCTTC.

By its share, this clonotype is medium-sized. This rearrangement joins TRBV6-5 to TRBJ1-3; D is uncertain. Germline V gives CDR1 MNHEY, CDR2 SVGAGI. V was cut by 0 bases and J by 3 bases, with 9 bases left in between. The CDR3 consists of 15 residues. DNA for the CDR3: TGTGCCAGCAGTTACTCGATGACGGATGGAAACACCATATATTTT. This sequence encodes CASSYSMTDGNTIYF.

This clonotype showed up just a few times. The rearrangement uses TRBV11-2 and TRBJ2-1, with D perhaps TRBD2 (6 bases). This CDR3 region has 16 residues. Trimming pared 3 bases from V and 7 bases from J, leaving 19 bases between. Germline CDR1 is SGHAT and CDR2 is FQNNGV. The chain's CDR3 is CASSLPGLYSFNEQFF. CDR3 sequence (DNA): TGTGCCAGCAGCTTGCCGGGACTCTATAGTTTTAATGAGCAGTTCTTC.

This clonotype ranks as medium-sized. The rearrangement links TRBV6-1 to TRBJ2-7; 7 bases map to TRBD2. The V and J ends lost 7 bases and 0 bases, in that order; junction bases with no gene match: 6. The germline CDR1 and CDR2 sequences are MNHNS and SASEGT. The CDR3 is made up of 14 amino acids. The CDR3 loop reads CASTRGGNSYEQYF. CDR3 sequence (DNA): TGTGCCAGCACACGCGGGGGAAACTCCTACGAGCAGTACTTC.

This rearrangement joins TRBV6-1 to TRBJ1-1; no reliable D call. CDR1 is MNHNS and CDR2 is SASEGT in the germline V gene. The CDR3 extends over 13 amino acids. Trimming removed 7 bases at V and 0 bases at J, with 9 bases between. CDR3 in amino acids: CASTRRVNTEAFF. In DNA form, the CDR3 reads TGTGCCAGCACCAGACGGGTGAACACTGAAGCTTTCTTT.

The rearrangement joins TRBV10-3 to TRBJ1-2, with 10 nucleotides matching TRBD1. After removal of 7 bases from V and 7 bases from J, the junction contained 9 bases not matched to a gene. Germline lookup yields CDR1 ENHRY and CDR2 SYGVKD. CDR3 length: 14 residues. In DNA form, the CDR3 reads TGTGCCATCATGGAATTGGGACAGGGGACTGGCTACACCTTC. Protein: CAIMELGQGTGYTF.

For this clonotype: This clone may be a read error of a much larger clone one base away. As DNA, the CDR3 is TGTGCCACCAGCAGAGGAGGGGACACACCCTACGTGCAGTACTTC. The encoded protein is CATSRGGDTPYVQYF. The chain couples TRBV15 to TRBJ2-7, with D maybe TRBD1 (6 bases). The CDR3 sequence is 15 residues long. Germline CDR1 is LNHNV and CDR2 is YYDKDF (reference sequence).

This clonotype was counted between two and nine times. The chain carries TRBV28 and TRBJ2-7, with a tentative D call TRBD1 (6 bases). CDR3 size: 14 residues. Trimming removed 5 bases at V and 4 bases at J, with 15 bases between. CDR1 is MDHEN and CDR2 is SYDVKM in the germline V gene. The CDR3 DNA sequence: TGTGCCAGCAGTCCTGGGGGCAGGGTGTACGAGCAGTACTTC. Amino acids: CASSPGGRVYEQYF.

With respect to this clonotype: This may come from a read error, since a much larger clone is one base off. V and J are TRBV6-1 and TRBJ2-7; D not resolved. The CDR3 consists of 14 residues. V gave up 7 bases and J gave up 2 bases, with 15 bases separating them. Germline V CDR1 and CDR2: MNHNS, SASEGT. The CDR3 region is CASIYEGSAYEQYF. The CDR3 DNA follows: TGTGCCAGCATTTACGAAGGGTCGGCCTACGAGCAGTACTTC.

This clonotype was seen more than once but under ten times. The rearrangement uses TRBV20-1 and TRBJ2-1; 8 positions match TRBD2. The length of the CDR3 is 15 residues. V lost 3 bases and J lost 5; bases outside the gene matches: 9. In germline, CDR1 is DFQATT, CDR2 SNEGSKA (reference sequence). Written as DNA, the CDR3 is TGCAGTGCTAGGTATTTCGGGGGGGGTGACAATGAGCAGTTCTTC. Protein: CSARYFGGGDNEQFF.

By frequency in the sample, this clonotype is large. The chain has TRBV29-1 and TRBJ2-7; maybe TRBD1 (6 bases). CDR1 is SQVTM, CDR2 ANQGSEA, per germline. Trimming cost V 5 bases and J 3 bases, with 8 bases left between them. The CDR3 extends over 11 amino acids. The chain's CDR3 is CSVTQGYEQYF. The CDR3 nucleotides are TGCAGCGTTACACAGGGCTACGAGCAGTACTTC.

The chain combines TRBV14 with TRBJ2-3, with D perhaps TRBD2 (5 bases). Germline V gene lookup returns CDR1 SGHDN and CDR2 FVKESK. This CDR3 has 13 amino acids. The V end lost 2 bases, the J end lost 3 bases, and 6 bases lay between the germline ends. The CDR3 nucleotides read TGTGCCAGCAGCCAAAGCGGTACAGATACGCAGTATTTT. Protein: CASSQSGTDTQYF. Drawing the rest from reference TRBV14 and TRBJ2-3, the complete variable domain is EAGVTQFPSHSVIEKGQTVTLRCDPISGHDNLYWYRRVMGKEIKFLLHFVKESKQDESGMPNNRFLAERTGGTYSTLKVQPAELEDSGVYFCASSQSGTDTQYFGPGTRLTVL.

In this sample, this clonotype is medium-sized. A junction boundary mismatches the germline segment, possibly from a read error. V gene TRBV6-5 combines with J gene TRBJ2-7, with D perhaps being TRBD1 or TRBD2 (5 bases each). The length of the CDR3 is 12 residues. Germline values: CDR1 MNHEY, CDR2 SVGAGI. The CDR3 protein is CANSGDLYEQYF. The CDR3 nucleotides read TGTGCCAACAGTGGGGACCTCTACGAGCAGTACTTC.

The CDR3, as DNA: TGTGCCAGCAGCTTAATAGCAGGGAGCGGAAACACCATATATTTT. Translation: CASSLIAGSGNTIYF. The chain employs TRBV11-1 and TRBJ1-3; possible D gene TRBD1, 5 bases. V was trimmed by 2 bases and J by 4 bases, leaving 12 bases between them. The CDR3 spans 15 residues. The germline V gene encodes CDR1 SGHAT and CDR2 FQDESV (reference sequence).

This clonotype occurred a few times. The chain is built from TRBV6-2 or TRBV6-3 and TRBJ1-6; the D is unclear. The CDR3 length is 15 residues. CDR1 and CDR2 (germline): MNHEY, SVGEGT. With 2 bases removed from V and 2 bases from J, the gap between germline ends came to 7 bases. The CDR3 nucleotides read TGTGCCAGCAGTTACCGGGGTCCCTATAATTCACCCCTCCACTTT. It yields the protein CASSYRGPYNSPLHF.

This clonotype showed up just a few times. No DNA is shown, since the ends of the CDR3 on it are uncertain; the CDR3 is the one TCRdb lists. V usage is TRBV7-5 and J usage is TRBJ2-7; no check of the table's D call, TRBD2, against the DNA was made. TRBV7-5 is recorded as a pseudogene. The CDR3 spans 15 amino acids, including both terminal residues. The CDR3 spells CISVPEALPTYEQYF.

The rearrangement links TRBV5-1 to TRBJ1-2, with D possibly being TRBD1 (5 bases). Germline V gene data show CDR1 as SGHRS and CDR2 as YFSETQ. Trimming shortened V by 1 base and J by 7 bases, and 11 bases separated the two germline ends. This CDR3 is built from 13 residues. The CDR3 sequence: CASSLPGEAGYTF. Written as DNA, the CDR3 is TGCGCCAGCAGCTTGCCGGGGGAAGCTGGCTACACCTTC.

A remark on this clonotype: A much larger clone differs from this one at a single base, so this may be a read error. The V and J genes are TRBV11-2 and TRBJ2-1; 7 bases are shared with TRBD2. In germline, CDR1 is SGHAT, CDR2 FQNNGV. The CDR3 contains 15 residues. This CDR3 is CAGSGTGGPYNEQFF. The DNA for the CDR3 is TGTGCCGGCAGCGGAACGGGGGGACCCTACAATGAGCAGTTCTTC.

The J gene is TRBJ2-6, the V gene TRBV9; D is perhaps TRBD1 or TRBD2 (5 bases each). CDR1 is SGDLS and CDR2 is YYNGEE in the germline V gene. CDR3 size: 17 residues. V shed 3 bases and J shed 0 bases, with 13 bases lying between them. CDR3: CASSEGTALSGANVLTF. The CDR3 DNA reads TGTGCCAGCAGCGAAGGGACCGCTCTCTCTGGGGCCAACGTCCTGACTTTC. Complete variable domain (other parts from reference TRBV9 and TRBJ2-6): DSGVTQTPKHLITATGQRVTLRCSPRSGDLSVYWYQQSLDQGLQFLIQYYNGEERAKGNILERFSAQQFPDLHSELNLSSLELGDSALYFCASSEGTALSGANVLTFGAGSRLTVL.

In its sample, this clonotype was seen a few times. This chain links TRBV7-9 with TRBJ1-5; D is unclear. The ends were cut back, 1 base at V and 2 bases at J, with 0 bases in the middle. CDR3 length: 12 residues. Germline lookup yields CDR1 SEHNR and CDR2 FQNEAQ (reference sequence). CDR3 DNA sequence: TGTGCCAGCAGCTTAGGCAATCAGCCCCAGCATTTT. Amino acids: CASSLGNQPQHF.

This clonotype is medium-sized by share. V is TRBV7-2 and J is TRBJ2-1; D might be TRBD2 (6 bases). The CDR3 contains 16 residues. The germline V gene has CDR1 SGHTA and CDR2 FQGNSA. Trimming cost V 3 bases and J 4 bases, with 16 bases left between them. CDR3: CASSFSGAYGYNEQFF. The DNA of the CDR3 is TGTGCCAGCAGCTTCTCGGGAGCCTATGGTTACAATGAGCAGTTCTTC.

Notes on this clonotype: Compared with germline, one end of the junction differs, possibly owing to a read error. V and J are TRBV4-2 and TRBJ1-2; no definite D call. The germline V gene encodes CDR1 LGHNA and CDR2 YNFKEQ. The CDR3 covers 15 residues. CDR3 in DNA: TGTGCCAGCAGCTCAGGCGGGCGGCCTAACTATCGCTACACCTTC. Its protein product is CASSSGGRPNYRYTF.